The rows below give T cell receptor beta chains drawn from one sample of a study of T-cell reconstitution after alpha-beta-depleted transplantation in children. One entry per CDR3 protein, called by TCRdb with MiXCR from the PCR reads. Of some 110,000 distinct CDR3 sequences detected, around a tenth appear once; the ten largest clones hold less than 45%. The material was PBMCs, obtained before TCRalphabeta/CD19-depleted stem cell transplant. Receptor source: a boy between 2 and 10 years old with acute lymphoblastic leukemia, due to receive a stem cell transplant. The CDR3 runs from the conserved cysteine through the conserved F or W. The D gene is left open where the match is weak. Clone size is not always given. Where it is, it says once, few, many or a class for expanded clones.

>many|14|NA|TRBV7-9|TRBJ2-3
TGTGCCAGCAGCTTTTCCGCGGAGAGAGATACGCAGTATTTT
CASSFSAERDTQYF
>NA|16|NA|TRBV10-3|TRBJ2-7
TGTGCCATCAGTGGCCGGGGGCTAGCGGCAACCTACGAGCAGTACTTC
CAISGRGLAATYEQYF
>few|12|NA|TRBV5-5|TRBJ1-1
TGTGCCAGCAGCTTGGGGGCAGCCCAAGCTTTCTTT
CASSLGAAQAFF
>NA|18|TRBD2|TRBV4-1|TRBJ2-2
TGCGCCAGCAGCCAAGTCGTGGCGGGAGGGCCAGACACCGGGGAGCTGTTTTTT
CASSQVVAGGPDTGELFF
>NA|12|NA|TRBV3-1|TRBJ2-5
TGTGCCAGCAGCCAAGTCTCCCAGACCCAGTACTTC
CASSQVSQTQYF
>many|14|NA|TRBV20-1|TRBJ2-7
TGCAGTGCTGCGACTAGAGGCCCGTCCTACGAGCAGTACTTC
CSAATRGPSYEQYF
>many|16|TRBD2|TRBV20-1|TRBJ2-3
TGCAGTGCTAGCTTGTGGCTAGCGGGATCGGTAGATACGCAGTATTTT
CSASLWLAGSVDTQYF
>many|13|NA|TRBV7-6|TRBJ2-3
TGTGCCAGCAGCCTGGGAGGCCGAGATACGCAGTATTTT
CASSLGGRDTQYF
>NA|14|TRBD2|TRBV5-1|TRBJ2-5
TGCGCCAGCAGCTCTAGCGGGAGGGCCGAGACCCAGTACTTC
CASSSSGRAETQYF
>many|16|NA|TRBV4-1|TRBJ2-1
TGCGCCAGCAGCCAAGATTCGGGTAGCGCCTACAATGAGCAGTTCTTC
CASSQDSGSAYNEQFF